Below, one TCR beta chain is given with its context. The data derive from a study of control samples from healthy donors and cancer patients. Data came from immunoSEQ multiplex PCR; TCRdb stores just in-frame clones and leaves some out. In the table there are hundreds of thousands of clones, about nine tenths of which are singletons. This CDR3 contains 17 residues. V lost 1 base, J lost 4 bases, and 9 bases stayed unmatched. Germline CDR1 KGHSH, CDR2 LQKENI. Sample: PBMCs. The chain combines TRBV18 with TRBJ2-1; 8 bases are shared with TRBD1. The clonotype comes from a man in his forties or fifties with head and neck cancer. CDR3 sequence: CASSPLPRQGRYNEQFF. CDR3 nucleotide sequence: TGTGCCAGCTCACCACTCCCAAGACAGGGGAGGTACAATGAGCAGTTCTTC. The full variable domain, completed using reference TRBV18 and TRBJ2-1, is NAGVMQNPRHLVRRRGQEARLRCSPMKGHSHVYWYRQLPEEGLKFMVYLQKENIIDESGMPKERFSAEFPKEGPSILRIQQVVRGDSAAYFCASSPLPRQGRYNEQFFGPGTRLTVL.